This TCR beta chain was found in a study of OX40 agonist ivuxolimab in advanced cancers. Profiled with immunoSEQ multiplex PCR; TCRdb holds only in-frame clones, not every one. The profile shows 65,000 or so clones, approximately 90% of them singletons. Germline V gene lookup returns CDR1 SGHAT and CDR2 FQNNGV. J was trimmed by 2 bases and V by 0 bases; bases with no gene match: 4. This CDR3 comprises 15 residues. As concerns this clone: Its target is not known.

Findings of the study overall: CD4+ and CD8+ T cells in blood underwent clonal expansion by week 6 at 0.1 to 3.0 mg/kg. Antigen specificity of clonally expanded peripheral T cells was not established.

The chain has TRBV11-2 and TRBJ2-7, with TRBD2 matching over 7 bases. The receptor's source is an adult with an advanced solid tumor such as melanoma, head and neck, liver or kidney cancer. This material consisted of CD4+ or CD8+ T cells sorted from blood, taken in a trial of the OX40 agonist ivuxolimab. For the CDR3, the DNA is TGTGCCAGCAGCTTAGAACTAGCGCCAACCTACGAGCAGTACTTC. Protein: CASSLELAPTYEQYF.